These 19 T cell receptor beta chains came from one sample sequenced in a study of blood T cell repertoires in COVID-19 (dated by TCRdb to 2020 to 2021). The library was obtained by the immunoSEQ multiplex PCR assay. Held by TCRdb, this immuneACCESS table contains in-frame sequences only and omits some clones. Under half of the omission traces to an unresolved V gene where checked; the cause of the rest is unknown. In all, the sample holds a few hundred thousand clones, and about 85% of those were seen once. The top ten hold about 6% of the sample. Sequenced: PBMCs or T cells enriched from blood (not recorded which). The origin of the receptors is a woman aged 25 to 39 who had recovered from COVID-19.

The chain has TRBV15 and TRBJ2-3; 9 positions match TRBD1. The germline V gene has CDR1 LNHNV and CDR2 YYDKDF (reference sequence). Unmatched junction bases numbered 9, after V lost 4 bases and J lost 4 bases. This CDR3 has 16 amino acids. The CDR3 DNA follows: TGTGCCACCAGCACCAGGACAGGGGCCTTGGCAGATACGCAGTATTTT. Amino acids: CATSTRTGALADTQYF.

The chain couples TRBV2 to TRBJ1-3, with D perhaps TRBD1 (6 bases). Germline-derived CDR1 and CDR2 are SNHLY and FYNNEI. The CDR3 has 15 amino acids. V lost 3 bases to trimming and J lost 3 bases, with 12 bases between them. The CDR3 is CASSEGGAGGNTIYF. CDR3 nucleotide sequence: TGTGCCAGCAGTGAGGGGGGGGCAGGTGGAAACACCATATATTTT. Drawing the rest from reference TRBV2 and TRBJ1-3, the complete variable domain is EPEVTQTPSHQVTQMGQEVILRCVPISNHLYFYWYRQILGQKVEFLVSFYNNEISEKSEIFDDQFSVERPDGSNFTLKIRSTKLEDSAMYFCASSEGGAGGNTIYFGEGSWLTVV.

The chain joins TRBV12-3 or TRBV12-4 to TRBJ1-1, with 7 bases lining up with TRBD1. V lost 6 bases, J lost 11 bases, and 9 bases stayed unmatched. The CDR3 sequence is 12 residues long. The chain's CDR3 is CASSTPDREAFF. CDR3 nucleotides: TGTGCCAGCAGCACACCCGACAGGGAGGCTTTCTTT.

This clone was counted a single time. The chain combines TRBV7-2 with TRBJ2-7; D not resolved. The CDR3 has 13 residues. V gave up 2 bases and J gave up 9 bases, with 14 bases separating them. Per the germline V gene, CDR1 is SGHTA and CDR2 is FQGNSA. In nucleotides, the CDR3 is TGTGCCAGCAGCTTATCGGGTGACTTTGGGCAGTACTTC. Protein: CASSLSGDFGQYF.

This clone was counted between two and nine times. The rearrangement joins TRBV4-1 to TRBJ1-3; a weak D match, TRBD1 (5 bases). In germline, CDR1 is MGHRA, CDR2 YSYEKL. The CDR3 has 15 amino acids. V was trimmed by 0 bases and J by 2 bases, leaving 8 bases between them. The CDR3 reads CASSQDRVAGNTIYF. The CDR3 DNA is TGCGCCAGCAGCCAAGACAGGGTGGCTGGAAACACCATATATTTT.

The CDR3 sequence: CASMRWTAGSTDTQYF. The CDR3 coding sequence is TGTGCCAGCATGCGGTGGACTGCGGGCAGCACAGATACGCAGTATTTT. The chain employs TRBV6-6 and TRBJ2-3; TRBD2 is a possible D gene (5 bases). The CDR3 covers 16 residues. Germline V gene sequence: CDR1 MNHNY, CDR2 SVGAGI (reference sequence). V was cut by 7 bases and J by 0 bases, with 17 bases left in between.

The chain combines TRBV10-1 with TRBJ1-4, with D hard to call. The CDR3 covers 16 residues. V lost 7 bases to trimming and J lost 8 bases, with 23 bases between them. Germline loops: CDR1 WNHNN, CDR2 SYGVQD (reference sequence). The CDR3 region is CASNAHRWRVEEKLFF. The CDR3 DNA is TGCGCCAGCAATGCGCATAGGTGGAGGGTAGAAGAAAAACTGTTTTTT.

The CDR3 sequence: CASSIGTGFSTDTQYF. The CDR3 DNA is TGTGCCAGTAGTATAGGAACAGGGTTTAGCACAGATACGCAGTATTTT. This chain joins TRBV19 and TRBJ2-3, with D possibly TRBD1 on 6 matching bases. The CDR3 loop spans 16 amino acids. CDR1 LNHDA and CDR2 SQIVND come from the germline V gene (reference sequence). With 1 base removed from V and 0 bases from J, the gap between germline ends came to 11 bases. Looking up the rest from reference TRBV19 and TRBJ2-3 gives the full variable domain: DGGITQSPKYLFRKEGQNVTLSCEQNLNHDAMYWYRQDPGQGLRLIYYSQIVNDFQKGDIAEGYSVSREKKESFPLTVTSAQKNPTAFYLCASSIGTGFSTDTQYFGPGTRLTVL.

The V gene is TRBV10-1, the J gene TRBJ1-1; no reliable D call. Germline V gene sequence: CDR1 WNHNN, CDR2 SYGVQD (reference sequence). The CDR3 is made up of 14 amino acids. The V and J ends lost 0 bases and 6 bases respectively, with 11 bases between them. The CDR3 spells CASSESHRSPEAFF. In DNA form, the CDR3 reads TGCGCCAGCAGTGAGTCCCACCGGTCCCCTGAAGCTTTCTTT.

The chain carries TRBV30 and TRBJ1-4; 7 bases match TRBD1. Germline lookup yields CDR1 GTSNPN and CDR2 SVGIG (reference sequence). This CDR3 is built from 14 residues. V shed 0 bases and J 2 bases; nucleotides not matched to a gene: 0. For the CDR3, the DNA is TGTGCCTGGAGTGTCAGGGGGACTAATGAAAAACTGTTTTTT. Its translation: CAWSVRGTNEKLFF.

This chain connects TRBV4-3 to TRBJ1-3; D remains ambiguous. Trimming stripped 4 bases from V and 0 bases from J, with 13 bases between. The length of the CDR3 is 16 residues. Per the germline V gene, CDR1 is LGHNA and CDR2 is YSLEER. The CDR3 spells CASSLNGRVSGNTIYF. CDR3 bases: TGCGCCAGCAGCCTCAACGGGCGGGTCTCTGGAAACACCATATATTTT.

The chain is built from TRBV19 and TRBJ2-3, with D maybe TRBD1 (5 bases). The CDR3 consists of 15 residues. CDR1 and CDR2 from the germline V gene are LNHDA and SQIVND (reference sequence). V lost 7 bases, J lost 0 bases, and 14 bases lay in between. The CDR3 coding sequence is TGTGCCAGTACCCTGGGGCTGACTAGCACAGATACGCAGTATTTT. This gives the protein CASTLGLTSTDTQYF.

J is TRBJ1-6 and V is TRBV6-2 or TRBV6-3; no reliable D call. The CDR3 has 17 residues. Germline values: CDR1 MNHEY, CDR2 SVGEGT. V was cut by 6 bases and J by 0 bases, with 15 bases left in between. CDR3 residues: CASSERYPSSYNSPLHF. In DNA, the CDR3 is TGTGCCAGCAGCGAGAGGTACCCTAGCTCCTATAATTCACCCCTCCACTTT.

This rearrangement joins TRBV7-8 to TRBJ1-2; maybe TRBD1 (5 bases). Trimming cost V 2 bases and J 4 bases, with 11 bases left between them. CDR1 and CDR2 from the germline V gene are SGHVS and FQNEAQ. The CDR3 is 14 amino acids. The CDR3 DNA reads TGTGCCAGCAGCTTACGGGAGGGGTCCTATGGCTACACCTTC. Its protein product is CASSLREGSYGYTF.

The J gene is TRBJ1-1, the V gene TRBV7-3; D is possibly TRBD1 (5 bases). Germline lookup yields CDR1 SGHTA and CDR2 FQGTGA. The CDR3 totals 17 residues. Trimming shortened V by 0 bases and J by 0 bases, and 14 bases separated the two germline ends. CDR3 sequence reads: CASSLTPGNPLNTEAFF. In DNA, the CDR3 is TGTGCCAGCAGCTTAACCCCAGGGAACCCCCTGAACACTGAAGCTTTCTTT.

This clone was seen only a few times. The chain employs TRBV19 and TRBJ1-5; 7 bases are a match to TRBD1. The length of the CDR3 is 14 residues. V shed 7 bases and J 7 bases; nucleotides not matched to a gene: 10. Per the germline V gene, CDR1 is LNHDA and CDR2 is SQIVND (reference sequence). The DNA for the CDR3 is TGTGCCAGTATTGACAGGGCGGTTGGACAGCCCCAGCATTTT. This translates into CASIDRAVGQPQHF.

In DNA, the CDR3 is TGTGCCAGCCACGGACAGTCATACTATGGCTACACCTTC. Its protein is CASHGQSYYGYTF. This rearrangement joins TRBV6-6 to TRBJ1-2; tentative D call: TRBD1 (6 bases). The germline gives CDR1 MNHNY, CDR2 SVGAGI (reference sequence). This CDR3 region has 13 residues. Between the trimmed V and J ends, which lost 8 bases and 3 bases, there was a span of 13 bases.

Note on this clone: Other DNA sequences in this sample translate to the same CDR3. The J gene is TRBJ2-1, the V gene TRBV5-1; 7 positions match TRBD2. V lost 1 base and J lost 1; bases outside the gene matches: 2. Germline-derived CDR1 and CDR2 are SGHRS and YFSETQ. This CDR3 has 15 residues. Written as DNA, the CDR3 is TGCGCCAGCAGCTTGCAGCGGGGATCCTACAATGAGCAGTTCTTC. This sequence encodes CASSLQRGSYNEQFF.

The gene calls are TRBV19 and TRBJ1-2; 8 positions match TRBD1. Trimming removed 1 base from V and 0 bases from J; junction bases left unmatched: 4. Germline loops: CDR1 LNHDA, CDR2 SQIVND (reference sequence). This CDR3 is built from 16 residues. The CDR3 DNA reads as TGTGCCAGTAGTATAGCCAGGACAGGGCCTAACTATGGCTACACCTTC. This sequence encodes CASSIARTGPNYGYTF.